A selection of T cell receptor beta chains follows, all from one sample in a study of identical twins. TCRdb reprocessed the 5' RACE reads with MiXCR, giving one entry per CDR3 protein. The sample shows around 1.7 million distinct CDR3 sequences, about 32% of them seen only once. The sample taken for sequencing was cord blood. These TCRs come from a newborn girl in good health. The CDR3 runs from the conserved cysteine through the conserved F or W. A D gene is named only where the DNA matches it firmly. Size is omitted from some rows. Given values are once, few, many or a class for expanded clones.

clone size: -
V gene: TRBV5-1
D gene: -
J gene: TRBJ2-2
CDR3 DNA: TGCGCCAGCAGGCCAGTAGCGAACACCGGGGAGCTGTTTTTT
CDR3 protein: CASRPVANTGELFF

clone size: -
V gene: TRBV12-3/TRBV12-4
D gene: -
J gene: TRBJ1-2
CDR3 DNA: TGTGCCAGCAGTGACAGTTCTCATGGCTACACCTTC
CDR3 protein: CASSDSSHGYTF

clone size: -
V gene: TRBV4-2
D gene: TRBD2
J gene: TRBJ2-7
CDR3 DNA: TGTGCCAGCAGCCAAGTGGGCGGGGGAGAATACAATGAGCAGTACTTC
CDR3 protein: CASSQVGGGEYNEQYF

clone size: once
V gene: TRBV6-6
D gene: -
J gene: TRBJ2-5
CDR3 DNA: TGTACCAGCAGTTACCGTTCAGGACCTCAAATCGAGACCCAGTACTTC
CDR3 protein: CTSSYRSGPQIETQYF

clone size: -
V gene: TRBV5-1
D gene: -
J gene: TRBJ2-1
CDR3 DNA: TGCGCCAGCAGCTTGGATGGAGGTCAGACCCAGTTCTTC
CDR3 protein: CASSLDGGQTQFF

clone size: -
V gene: TRBV7-6
D gene: -
J gene: TRBJ2-7
CDR3 DNA: TGTGCCAGCAGCCCATCGGAGGGGGAGCCCTCCTACGAGCAGTACTTC
CDR3 protein: CASSPSEGEPSYEQYF

clone size: few
V gene: TRBV19
D gene: -
J gene: TRBJ1-2
CDR3 DNA: TGTGCCAGTAGTATGACGGGGCCTGACTATGGCTACACCTTC
CDR3 protein: CASSMTGPDYGYTF

clone size: few
V gene: TRBV7-9
D gene: -
J gene: TRBJ1-6
CDR3 DNA: TGTGCCAGCAGCCCCGGTCCGGGTTTTAATTCACCCCTCCACTTT
CDR3 protein: CASSPGPGFNSPLHF

clone size: -
V gene: TRBV4-1
D gene: -
J gene: TRBJ2-1
CDR3 DNA: TGCGCCAGCAGCCAAGATCGAGGGGGTAGGGAGCAGTTCTTC
CDR3 protein: CASSQDRGGREQFF

clone size: few
V gene: TRBV20-1
D gene: -
J gene: TRBJ1-4
CDR3 DNA: TGCAGCAGCGATGCAACTAATGAAAAACTGTTTTTT
CDR3 protein: CSSDATNEKLFF

clone size: few
V gene: TRBV10-2
D gene: TRBD2
J gene: TRBJ2-4
CDR3 DNA: TGCGCCAGCACCGGGACTAGCGGACACAAAAACATTCAGTACTTC
CDR3 protein: CASTGTSGHKNIQYF

clone size: few
V gene: TRBV20-1
D gene: -
J gene: TRBJ2-3
CDR3 DNA: TGCAGTGCTTCTACGGCGGGCCCGCAGTATTTT
CDR3 protein: CSASTAGPQYF

clone size: -
V gene: TRBV27
D gene: -
J gene: TRBJ2-5
CDR3 DNA: TGTGCCAGCACCTCCCTTGGGGGGCAAGAGACCCAGTACTTC
CDR3 protein: CASTSLGGQETQYF

clone size: -
V gene: TRBV27
D gene: -
J gene: TRBJ2-1
CDR3 DNA: TGTGTCAGCAGTTTCACGCCCCGCTCCTACAATGAGCAGTTCTTC
CDR3 protein: CVSSFTPRSYNEQFF

clone size: -
V gene: TRBV11-2
D gene: TRBD2
J gene: TRBJ2-5
CDR3 DNA: TGTGCCAGCAGCTTAGGCCTAGCGGCGAGGGAGACCCAGTACTTC
CDR3 protein: CASSLGLAARETQYF

clone size: -
V gene: TRBV12-3/TRBV12-4
D gene: -
J gene: TRBJ1-4
CDR3 DNA: TGTGCCAGCAGTTCTGGGGAAAATGAAAAACTGTTTTTT
CDR3 protein: CASSSGENEKLFF

clone size: -
V gene: TRBV20-1
D gene: TRBD2
J gene: TRBJ2-3
CDR3 DNA: TGCAGTGCTAGAGATCCGGCTAGCGGGGGGTGGGGCACAGATACGCAGTATTTT
CDR3 protein: CSARDPASGGWGTDTQYF

clone size: few
V gene: TRBV25-1
D gene: TRBD1
J gene: TRBJ2-7
CDR3 DNA: TGTGCCAGCAGTGAATATGGACAGGGGTTCTACGAGCAGTACTTC
CDR3 protein: CASSEYGQGFYEQYF

clone size: -
V gene: TRBV5-1
D gene: TRBD1
J gene: TRBJ1-4
CDR3 DNA: TGCGCCAGCAGCTTGTGGGACAGGGAGAATGAAAAACTGTTTTTT
CDR3 protein: CASSLWDRENEKLFF

clone size: -
V gene: TRBV5-1
D gene: -
J gene: TRBJ2-5
CDR3 DNA: TGCGCCAGCAGCTTTCCGGACAGAGAGACCCAGTACTTC
CDR3 protein: CASSFPDRETQYF

clone size: few
V gene: TRBV6-6
D gene: TRBD1
J gene: TRBJ1-1
CDR3 DNA: TGTGCCAGCAGCTCAGGGGGCCAGGGAAGTAGCACTGAAGCTTTCTTT
CDR3 protein: CASSSGGQGSSTEAFF

clone size: few
V gene: TRBV20-1
D gene: -
J gene: TRBJ2-1
CDR3 DNA: TGCAGTGCTAGACCTATAGTCCAATGGTATGAGCAGTTCTTC
CDR3 protein: CSARPIVQWYEQFF

clone size: -
V gene: TRBV6-5
D gene: TRBD1
J gene: TRBJ2-3
CDR3 DNA: TGTGCCAGCAGTCACAGGGGGCTTACGCAGTATTTT
CDR3 protein: CASSHRGLTQYF

clone size: -
V gene: TRBV6-2/TRBV6-3
D gene: TRBD1
J gene: TRBJ1-4
CDR3 DNA: TGTGCCAGCAGTTACTCGTACAGGGGAGCTAATGAAAAACTGTTTTTT
CDR3 protein: CASSYSYRGANEKLFF

clone size: -
V gene: TRBV4-1
D gene: -
J gene: TRBJ2-1
CDR3 DNA: TGCGCCAGCAGCCACCCTCGTGATTCCAATGAGCAGTTCTTC
CDR3 protein: CASSHPRDSNEQFF

clone size: many
V gene: TRBV5-1
D gene: -
J gene: TRBJ2-1
CDR3 DNA: TGCGCCAGCAGCTTGGAAGGGAGCTCCTACAATGAGCAGTTCTTC
CDR3 protein: CASSLEGSSYNEQFF

clone size: -
V gene: TRBV6-1
D gene: -
J gene: TRBJ1-2
CDR3 DNA: TGTGCCAGCAGTGCCGGTCAGGCCATCTATGGCTACACCTTC
CDR3 protein: CASSAGQAIYGYTF

clone size: -
V gene: TRBV7-9
D gene: -
J gene: TRBJ2-7
CDR3 DNA: TGTGCCAGCAGCTTAGATCCACGGATCTACGAGCAGTACTTC
CDR3 protein: CASSLDPRIYEQYF

clone size: few
V gene: TRBV27
D gene: TRBD1
J gene: TRBJ1-6
CDR3 DNA: TGTGCCAGCAGTATACCTTGGACAGGGCCAAATTCACCCCTCCACTTT
CDR3 protein: CASSIPWTGPNSPLHF

clone size: -
V gene: TRBV28
D gene: TRBD2
J gene: TRBJ2-7
CDR3 DNA: TGTGCCAGCAGTTTGGCGGGGGTCAGCGAGCAGTACTTC
CDR3 protein: CASSLAGVSEQYF

clone size: -
V gene: TRBV6-2/TRBV6-3
D gene: -
J gene: TRBJ1-5
CDR3 DNA: TGTGCCAGCAGCGAGACACTCCAGCCCCAGCATTTT
CDR3 protein: CASSETLQPQHF

clone size: many
V gene: TRBV2
D gene: -
J gene: TRBJ1-2
CDR3 DNA: TGTGCCAGCAGTGTAGAAGGGAATGGCTACACCTTC
CDR3 protein: CASSVEGNGYTF

clone size: few
V gene: TRBV12-3/TRBV12-4
D gene: TRBD2
J gene: TRBJ2-1
CDR3 DNA: TGTGCCAGCAGTTTAGGAAAAAACGCGACTAGCGGGAGTTACAATGAGCAGTTCTTC
CDR3 protein: CASSLGKNATSGSYNEQFF

clone size: few
V gene: TRBV5-1
D gene: -
J gene: TRBJ1-1
CDR3 DNA: TGCGCCAGCAGCTGGGTCTCCATGAACACTGAAGCTTTCTTT
CDR3 protein: CASSWVSMNTEAFF

clone size: -
V gene: TRBV20-1
D gene: TRBD1
J gene: TRBJ2-7
CDR3 DNA: TGCAGTGCCTGGACAGGGTTATCCTACGAGCAGTACTTC
CDR3 protein: CSAWTGLSYEQYF

clone size: -
V gene: TRBV10-3
D gene: TRBD1
J gene: TRBJ2-3
CDR3 DNA: TGTGCCATCAGAACCGGGACAGCCCTTAGCACAGATACGCAGTGTTTT
CDR3 protein: CAIRTGTALSTDTQCF

clone size: many
V gene: TRBV5-1
D gene: -
J gene: TRBJ2-3
CDR3 DNA: TGCGCCAGCAGCTTGGCCGTCGGCACTAGCACAGATACGCAGTATTTT
CDR3 protein: CASSLAVGTSTDTQYF

clone size: few
V gene: TRBV5-1
D gene: TRBD2
J gene: TRBJ2-3
CDR3 DNA: TGCGCCAGCAGCCCGGGACTAGGTCAGACCACAGATACGCAGTATTTT
CDR3 protein: CASSPGLGQTTDTQYF

clone size: -
V gene: TRBV7-9
D gene: TRBD1
J gene: TRBJ1-3
CDR3 DNA: TGTGCCAGCAGCCCACAGGGGCCCCTTTCTGGAAACACCATATATTTT
CDR3 protein: CASSPQGPLSGNTIYF

clone size: -
V gene: TRBV27
D gene: -
J gene: TRBJ1-6
CDR3 DNA: TGTGCCAGCAGTTTATCGGCAGGGGCCCGGAATTCACCCCTCCACTTT
CDR3 protein: CASSLSAGARNSPLHF

clone size: few
V gene: TRBV6-5
D gene: TRBD1
J gene: TRBJ2-7
CDR3 DNA: TGTGCCAGCAGTGGGACAGGGTCCTTCGAGCAGTACTTC
CDR3 protein: CASSGTGSFEQYF

clone size: many
V gene: TRBV20-1
D gene: -
J gene: TRBJ2-7
CDR3 DNA: TGCAGTGCCCTCTACCCCAGGGCGTTCCTAGAGCAGTACTTC
CDR3 protein: CSALYPRAFLEQYF

clone size: few
V gene: TRBV27
D gene: -
J gene: TRBJ2-1
CDR3 DNA: TGTGCCAGTTCGAGGGTAGCTGGTAGGGATGAGCAGTTCTTC
CDR3 protein: CASSRVAGRDEQFF

clone size: few
V gene: TRBV4-1
D gene: TRBD2
J gene: TRBJ2-3
CDR3 DNA: TGCGCCAGCAGCCAGTTCGGACTAGCGGTACTGGATACGCAGTATTTT
CDR3 protein: CASSQFGLAVLDTQYF